This T cell receptor (beta chain) was profiled in a study of OX40 agonist ivuxolimab in advanced cancers. On the study more broadly: The mean age was roughly 60 years, ranging from 23 to 79, with approximately 83% of participants male. Study-wide results and limits: The specificity for antigen of the expanded peripheral T cells was not determined. Clonal expansion among partial responders at 0.1-3.0 mg/kg ranked near the lowest.

The CDR3 has 12 residues. Germline values: CDR1 SNHLY, CDR2 FYNNEI. Trimming pared 8 bases from V and 4 bases from J, leaving 10 bases between. The investigators sampled blood at baseline, at cycle 4 day 1, and at cycle 7 day 1. Only in-frame clones appear in the TCRdb table, and some are missing; sequencing was by immunoSEQ multiplex PCR. The sample holds about 55,000 clones, approximately 80% seen once. In regard to this clone: Its antigen is not identified.

The V gene is TRBV2, the J gene TRBJ2-3; TRBD2 might be the D (5 bases). Sequencing used CD4+ or CD8+ T cells sorted from blood, obtained in a trial of the OX40 agonist ivuxolimab. This clonotype was sampled from an adult with an advanced solid tumor such as melanoma, head and neck, liver or kidney cancer. CDR3 residues: CASWALADTQYF. CDR3 DNA sequence: TGTGCCAGCTGGGCACTAGCAGATACGCAGTATTTT.